These 14 T cell receptor beta chains were sequenced from one sample in a study of shared clonotypes between healthy human individuals (TCRdb year 2020). Libraries were made using the immunoSEQ multiplex PCR assay. The table comes from immuneACCESS by way of TCRdb, which keeps in-frame sequences with V and J called. Part of the clones is missing from these tables; in studies checked, under half for an unresolved V gene and the rest for unknown reasons. The sample table shows 550,000 to 850,000 clones, and around 72% are seen once. The top ten constitute less than 2% of the sample. Sample: memory CD4+ T cells sorted from blood. In light of the paper, this sample's cell subset or site label describes: CD45RA-negative fraction. These receptors were collected from a woman aged 25 to 45 in good health.

The chain has TRBV6-6 and TRBJ1-5, with 8 bases that match TRBD1. This CDR3 has 14 residues. The V and J ends lost 8 bases and 5 bases, in that order; junction bases with no gene match: 8. Germline CDR1 is MNHNY and CDR2 is SVGAGI (reference sequence). The CDR3 DNA reads TGTGCCAGCGGACAGGGTTCATTAGATCAGCCCCAGCATTTT. It encodes CASGQGSLDQPQHF.

This rearrangement joins TRBV6-6 to TRBJ2-7, with D unresolved. With 0 bases removed from V and 3 bases from J, the gap between germline ends came to 6 bases. Germline CDR1 is MNHNY and CDR2 is SVGAGI (reference sequence). The CDR3 has 13 residues. The CDR3 bases are TGTGCCAGCAGTTACTCTCCTCTCTACGAGCAGTACTTC. This codes for CASSYSPLYEQYF.

This chain joins TRBV28 and TRBJ1-1; D might be TRBD1 (5 bases). The length of the CDR3 is 14 residues. Looked up from germline, CDR1 is MDHEN and CDR2 is SYDVKM. V lost 3 bases, J lost 3 bases, and 11 bases lay in between. CDR3 region: CASSFPRAYTEAFF. The CDR3 DNA reads TGTGCCAGCAGTTTCCCCAGGGCTTACACTGAAGCTTTCTTT. Looking up the rest from reference TRBV28 and TRBJ1-1 gives the full variable domain: DVKVTQSSRYLVKRTGEKVFLECVQDMDHENMFWYRQDPGLGLRLIYFSYDVKMKEKGDIPEGYSVSREKKERFSLILESASTNQTSMYLCASSFPRAYTEAFFGQGTRLTVV.

This clone was found a few times. The chain uses TRBV2 and TRBJ2-3; TRBD1 aligns across 9 bases. The CDR3 is made up of 15 amino acids. Germline trimming cut 6 bases from V and 1 base from J; bases unmatched to any gene: 5. Germline V gives CDR1 SNHLY, CDR2 FYNNEI. In nucleotides, the CDR3 is TGTGCCAGCAGCCCGGGACAGGGACGCACAGATACGCAGTATTTT. Its translation is CASSPGQGRTDTQYF.

Comment on this clone: The sample carries other DNA sequences with the same CDR3. The chain uses TRBV6-1 and TRBJ2-7; TRBD1 matches at 7 bases. The junction had 4 bases not matched to a gene; V was cut back by 5 bases and J by 0 bases. CDR1 and CDR2 (germline): MNHNS, SASEGT. The CDR3 runs 14 residues. The CDR3 DNA reads as TGTGCCAGCAGTCCCCGACAGGGCTCCTACGAGCAGTACTTC. Its protein is CASSPRQGSYEQYF.

The chain combines TRBV5-1 with TRBJ2-1, with TRBD2 identical over 9 bases. V shed 4 bases, J shed 7 bases, and the junction held 12 bases outside the gene matches. This CDR3 contains 16 residues. Germline lookup yields CDR1 SGHRS and CDR2 YFSETQ. DNA for the CDR3: TGCGCCAGCAGCCCCACAATAGCGGGAGATGGTAATGAGCAGTTCTTC. It codes for CASSPTIAGDGNEQFF.

V is TRBV15 and J is TRBJ2-3; unclear D gene. Per germline, CDR1 LNHNV and CDR2 YYDKDF (reference sequence). This CDR3 is built from 13 residues. V lost 5 bases, J lost 2 bases, and 8 bases lay in between. The DNA for the CDR3 is TGTGCCACCAGCGGGGTTAACACAGATACGCAGTATTTT. Translation gives CATSGVNTDTQYF.

This clone showed up just a few times. The V gene is TRBV2, the J gene TRBJ1-5; 7 bases line up with TRBD1. After removal of 6 bases from V and 3 bases from J, the junction contained 5 bases not matched to a gene. This CDR3 has 14 amino acids. Per the germline V gene, CDR1 is SNHLY and CDR2 is FYNNEI. CDR3 coding DNA: TGTGCCAGCAGGCCCGGGACAGTCAATCAGCCCCAGCATTTT. Translation: CASRPGTVNQPQHF.

Written as DNA, the CDR3 is TGTGCCAGCAAGGATACCAATAGAGAGAAAAACATTCAGTACTTC. It codes for CASKDTNREKNIQYF. The chain recombines TRBV28 with TRBJ2-4; no clear D. Germline loops: CDR1 MDHEN, CDR2 SYDVKM. This CDR3 comprises 15 residues. V lost 7 bases and J 4 bases, leaving 17 bases between the germline ends.

This clone has ten or more counts. Here the CDR3 reads CASSQTNSNQPQHF. The CDR3 DNA is TGTGCCAGCAGCCAAACTAATAGCAATCAGCCCCAGCATTTT. This chain joins TRBV16 and TRBJ1-5; D gene uncertain. Germline V CDR1 and CDR2: KGHSY, FQNENV. This CDR3 is built from 14 residues. The V end lost 2 bases, the J end lost 0 bases, and 5 bases lay between the germline ends.

A few counts support this clone. This same CDR3 is encoded by further DNA sequences in the sample. The gene calls are TRBV5-4 and TRBJ2-1; 8 nucleotides match TRBD2. CDR1 and CDR2 from the germline V gene are SGHNT and YYREEE (reference sequence). The CDR3 runs 15 residues. V was clipped by 2 bases and J by 3 bases; unmatched bases: 4. CDR3 amino acids: CASSLGTSSYNEQFF. The CDR3 region has the DNA TGTGCCAGCAGCTTAGGGACTAGTAGCTACAATGAGCAGTTCTTC. The complete variable domain, with remaining parts taken from reference TRBV5-4 and TRBJ2-1, reads ETGVTQSPTHLIKTRGQQVTLRCSSQSGHNTVSWYQQALGQGPQFIFQYYREEENGRGNFPPRFSGLQFPNYSSELNVNALELDDSALYLCASSLGTSSYNEQFFGPGTRLTVL.

Remarks on this clone: In the same sample, other DNA sequences code for this CDR3. CDR3 region: CASSPDGNTEAFF. CDR3 DNA: TGTGCCAGCTCACCAGACGGGAACACTGAAGCTTTCTTT. V is TRBV18 and J is TRBJ1-1; no clear D gene. Trimming pared 2 bases from V and 1 base from J, leaving 5 bases between. This CDR3 region has 13 residues. The V gene's germline CDR1 is KGHSH and CDR2 LQKENI.

V is TRBV7-2 and J is TRBJ1-4, with no clear D. Germline V lookup: CDR1 SGHTA, CDR2 FQGNSA. The CDR3 loop spans 15 amino acids. V gave up 1 base and J gave up 0 bases, with 6 bases separating them. CDR3 loop: CASSLVWTTNEKLFF. Written as DNA, the CDR3 is TGTGCCAGCAGCTTAGTATGGACAACTAATGAAAAACTGTTTTTT.

CDR3 in amino acids: CASSNSGLFSYTF. In DNA, the CDR3 is TGTGCCAGCAGTAATTCAGGTTTATTTAGCTACACCTTC. The chain joins TRBV2 to TRBJ1-2; no clear D gene. V was pared by 5 bases and J by 9 bases, with 16 bases between. The length of the CDR3 is 13 residues. CDR1 is SNHLY and CDR2 is FYNNEI in the germline V gene.